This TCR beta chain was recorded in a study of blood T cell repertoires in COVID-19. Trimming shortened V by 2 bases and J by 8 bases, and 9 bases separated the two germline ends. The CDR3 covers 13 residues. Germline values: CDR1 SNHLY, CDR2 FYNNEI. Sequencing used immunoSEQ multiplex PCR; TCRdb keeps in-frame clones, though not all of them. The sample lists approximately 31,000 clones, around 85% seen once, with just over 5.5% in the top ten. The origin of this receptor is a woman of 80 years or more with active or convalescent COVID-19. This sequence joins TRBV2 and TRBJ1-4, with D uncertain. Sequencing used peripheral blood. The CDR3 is CASSEKAGEKLFF. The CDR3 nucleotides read TGTGCCAGCAGTGAAAAGGCGGGCGAAAAACTGTTTTTT.